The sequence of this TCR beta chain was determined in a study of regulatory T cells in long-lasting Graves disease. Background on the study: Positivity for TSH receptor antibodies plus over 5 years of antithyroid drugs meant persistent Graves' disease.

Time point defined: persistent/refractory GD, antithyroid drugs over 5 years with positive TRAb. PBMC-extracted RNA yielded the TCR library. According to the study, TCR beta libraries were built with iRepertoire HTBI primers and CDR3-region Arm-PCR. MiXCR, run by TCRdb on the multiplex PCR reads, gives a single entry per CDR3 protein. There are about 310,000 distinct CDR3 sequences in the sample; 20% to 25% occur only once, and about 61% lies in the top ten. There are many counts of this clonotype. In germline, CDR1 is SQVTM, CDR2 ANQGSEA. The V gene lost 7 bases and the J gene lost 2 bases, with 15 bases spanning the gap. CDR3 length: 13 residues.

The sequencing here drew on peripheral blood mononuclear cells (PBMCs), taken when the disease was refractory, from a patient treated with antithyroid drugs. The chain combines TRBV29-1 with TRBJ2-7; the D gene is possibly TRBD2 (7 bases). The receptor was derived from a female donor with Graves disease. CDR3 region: CSAVPGGTYEQYF. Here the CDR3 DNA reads TGCAGCGCCGTACCGGGGGGCACCTACGAGCAGTACTTC.